This T cell receptor (beta chain) was recovered during a study of blood T cell repertoires in COVID-19 (dated by TCRdb to the early 2020s). In terms of the full investigation: Collaborator samples came from the United States, Italy and Spain and covered acute and convalescent phases of COVID-19. The material from the prospective study consisted of cDNA or gDNA derived from T cells, B-cell-depleted T cells, or PBMCs. Subjects who had been exposed to COVID-19, were actively infected with it, or had recovered from it provided the deeply sampled blood TCRbeta repertoires that made up the dataset. The repertoires were made available in a free public database intended to serve as a resource for research on the immune response to SARS-CoV-2. Samples came from the ongoing ImmuneRACE study (first 160 participants) plus 1,254 subjects from 6 global collaborators. A de-identified subject ID, COVID-19 status, age in years and sex were almost always included in the sample metadata. HLA class I and class II types, where available, came from metadata supplied by the sample provider rather than from assay-based typing.

In the prospective study, participants were roughly 18 to 90 years old, resided in about 25 geographic areas of the United States, and were enrolled through a virtual design. In the prospective study, participants were assigned to cohorts based on the clinical history participants reported in a screening survey and a study questionnaire. For ImmuneRACE Cohort 3, a participant was defined as recovered based on two consecutive negative NP/OP PCR tests, clearance by a healthcare professional, or resolution of symptoms. Mobile phlebotomists in the prospective study collected whole blood, serum and a nasopharyngeal or oropharyngeal swab from every participant. Over a 2-month period, participants in the prospective study had the option of providing additional blood draws and questionnaires. Blood samples from the prospective study were shipped frozen or at room temperature prior to DNA extraction. Summary of the overall study and its limitations: The amount of clinical and demographic metadata varied by source and participant and was provided uncurated.

For this clone: Its antigen is unknown. No base quality values were provided; no much bigger clone lies one nucleotide off.

TCRbeta CDR3 regions were amplified from genomic DNA by means of the immunoSEQ Assay, a bias-controlled multiplex PCR. In the source study's methods: The number of nucleated cells in each sample was estimated by amplification of reference gene primers within the assay. To quantify the absolute abundance of each unique TCRbeta CDR3 rearrangement, sequence reads were collapsed and filtered. For each sample, productive Simpson clonality was calculated by taking the square root of Simpson's diversity index across productive rearrangements. TCRdb obtained this table from immuneACCESS and retained in-frame rearrangements with V and J assigned. These tables miss some clones; where compared with another copy, unresolved V genes account for less than half of the shortfall, and the remainder is unexplained. The DNA gave D and trimming, while V, J and clone size come from that table. The sample contains about 300,000 clones, about nine tenths of them found a single time. Less than 4.5% of the sample lies in the top ten.

Sequencing was carried out using PBMCs or T cells enriched from blood (not recorded which). This TCR derives from a man in his thirties or forties who had recovered from COVID-19.

The CDR3 reads CASSGGATYEQYF. The sequence in DNA is TGTGCCAGCAGCGGGGGGGCTACCTACGAGCAGTACTTC. This sequence uses TRBV27 and TRBJ2-7; TRBD2 lines up with 8 middle nucleotides. CDR1 is given as MNHEY and CDR2 as SMNVEV, both from the germline V gene (reference sequence). V has 6 bases trimmed and J has 2 bases trimmed; junction bases matching no gene number 3. The CDR3 goes from the cysteine to the phenylalanine over 13 residues. Only the CDR3 region is kept as DNA, spanning 39 bases read in frame from base 1.